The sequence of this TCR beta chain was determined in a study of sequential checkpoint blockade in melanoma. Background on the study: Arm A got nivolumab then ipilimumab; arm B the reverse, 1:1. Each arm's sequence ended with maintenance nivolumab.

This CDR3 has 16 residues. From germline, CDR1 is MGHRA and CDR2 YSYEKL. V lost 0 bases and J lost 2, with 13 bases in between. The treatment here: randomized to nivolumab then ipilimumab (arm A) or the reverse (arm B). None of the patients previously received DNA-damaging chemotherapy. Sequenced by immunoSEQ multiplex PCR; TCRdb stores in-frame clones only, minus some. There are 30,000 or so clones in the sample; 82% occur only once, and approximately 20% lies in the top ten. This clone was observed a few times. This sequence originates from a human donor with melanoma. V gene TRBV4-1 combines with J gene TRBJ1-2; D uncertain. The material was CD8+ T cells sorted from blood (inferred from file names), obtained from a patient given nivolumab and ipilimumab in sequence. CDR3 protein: CASSQDGGNSNYGYTF. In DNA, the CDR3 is TGCGCCAGCAGCCAAGATGGAGGAAACTCAAACTATGGCTACACCTTC.